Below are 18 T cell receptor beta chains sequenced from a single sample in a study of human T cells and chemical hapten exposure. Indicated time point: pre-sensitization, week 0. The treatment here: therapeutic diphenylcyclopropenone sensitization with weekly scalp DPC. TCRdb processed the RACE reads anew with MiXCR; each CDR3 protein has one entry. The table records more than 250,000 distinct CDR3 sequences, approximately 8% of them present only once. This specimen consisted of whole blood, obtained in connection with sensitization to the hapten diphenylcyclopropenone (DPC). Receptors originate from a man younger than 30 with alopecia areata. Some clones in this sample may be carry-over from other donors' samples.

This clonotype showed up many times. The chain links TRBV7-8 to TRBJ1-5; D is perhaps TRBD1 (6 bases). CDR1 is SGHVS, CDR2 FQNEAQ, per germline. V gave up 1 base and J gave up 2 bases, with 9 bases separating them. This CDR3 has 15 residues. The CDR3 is CASSLDRVGNQPQHF. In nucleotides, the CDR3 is TGTGCCAGCAGCTTAGACAGGGTCGGCAATCAGCCCCAGCATTTT.

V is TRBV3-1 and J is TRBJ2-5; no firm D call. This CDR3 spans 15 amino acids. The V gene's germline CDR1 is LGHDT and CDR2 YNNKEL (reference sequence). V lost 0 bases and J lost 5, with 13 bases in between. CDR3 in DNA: TGTGCCAGCAGCCAAGATCCGGGTTCCGCCGAGACCCAGTACTTC. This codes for CASSQDPGSAETQYF.

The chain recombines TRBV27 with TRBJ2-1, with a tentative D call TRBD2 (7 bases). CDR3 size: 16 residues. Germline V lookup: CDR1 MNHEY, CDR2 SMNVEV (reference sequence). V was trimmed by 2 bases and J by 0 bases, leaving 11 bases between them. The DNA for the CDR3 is TGTGCCAGCAGTTTACTGCGGGGGCCCTCCTACAATGAGCAGTTCTTC. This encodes CASSLLRGPSYNEQFF.

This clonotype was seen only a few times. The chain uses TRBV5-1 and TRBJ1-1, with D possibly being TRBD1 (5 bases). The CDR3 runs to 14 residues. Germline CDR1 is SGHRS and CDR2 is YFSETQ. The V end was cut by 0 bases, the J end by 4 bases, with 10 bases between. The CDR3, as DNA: TGCGCCAGCAGCTTGGTGAGGAGGGGCACTGAAGCTTTCTTT. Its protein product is CASSLVRRGTEAFF.

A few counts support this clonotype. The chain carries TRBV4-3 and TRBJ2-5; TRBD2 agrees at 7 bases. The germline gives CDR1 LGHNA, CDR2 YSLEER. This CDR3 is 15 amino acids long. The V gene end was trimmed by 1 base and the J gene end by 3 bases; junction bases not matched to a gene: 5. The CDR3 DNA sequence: TGCGCCAGCAGCCAAGGGGCTAGCGGAAAAGAGACCCAGTACTTC. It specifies CASSQGASGKETQYF.

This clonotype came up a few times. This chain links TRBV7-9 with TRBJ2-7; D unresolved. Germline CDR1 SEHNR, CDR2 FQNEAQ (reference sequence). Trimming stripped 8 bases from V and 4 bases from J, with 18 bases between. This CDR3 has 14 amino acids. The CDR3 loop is CASSRGRTLYEQYF. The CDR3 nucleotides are TGTGCCAGCTCTCGCGGACGGACCCTTTACGAGCAGTACTTC.

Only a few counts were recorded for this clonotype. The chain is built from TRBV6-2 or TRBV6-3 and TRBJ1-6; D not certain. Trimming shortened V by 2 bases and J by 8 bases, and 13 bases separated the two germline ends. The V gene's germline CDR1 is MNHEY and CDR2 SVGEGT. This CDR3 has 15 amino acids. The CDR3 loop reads CASSYGGGSYSPLHF. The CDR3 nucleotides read TGTGCCAGCAGTTACGGTGGAGGATCCTATTCACCCCTCCACTTT.

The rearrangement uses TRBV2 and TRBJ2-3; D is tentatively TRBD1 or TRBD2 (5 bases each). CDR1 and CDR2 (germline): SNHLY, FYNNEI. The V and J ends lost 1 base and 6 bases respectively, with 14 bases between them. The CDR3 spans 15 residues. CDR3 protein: CASSEGAGRGDTQYF. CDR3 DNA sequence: TGTGCCAGCAGTGAAGGGGCAGGGAGAGGGGATACGCAGTATTTT.

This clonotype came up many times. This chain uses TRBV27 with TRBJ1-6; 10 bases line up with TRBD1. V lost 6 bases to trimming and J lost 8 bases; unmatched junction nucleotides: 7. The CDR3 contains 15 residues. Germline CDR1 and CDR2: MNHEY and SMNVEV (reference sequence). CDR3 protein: CASSRGTGDDSPLHF. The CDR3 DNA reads TGTGCCAGCAGCAGAGGGACAGGGGACGATTCACCCCTCCACTTT.

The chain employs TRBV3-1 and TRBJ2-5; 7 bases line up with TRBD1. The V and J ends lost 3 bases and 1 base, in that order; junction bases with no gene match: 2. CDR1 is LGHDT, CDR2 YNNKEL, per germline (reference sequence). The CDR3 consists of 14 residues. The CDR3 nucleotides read TGTGCCAGCAGCCATTGGACAGGCCAAGAGACCCAGTACTTC. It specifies CASSHWTGQETQYF.

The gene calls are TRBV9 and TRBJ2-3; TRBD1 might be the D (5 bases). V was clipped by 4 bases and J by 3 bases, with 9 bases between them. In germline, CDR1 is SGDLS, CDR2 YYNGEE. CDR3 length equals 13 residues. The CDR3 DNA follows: TGTGCCAGCAGCCTACGACAGACAGATACGCAGTATTTT. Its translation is CASSLRQTDTQYF.

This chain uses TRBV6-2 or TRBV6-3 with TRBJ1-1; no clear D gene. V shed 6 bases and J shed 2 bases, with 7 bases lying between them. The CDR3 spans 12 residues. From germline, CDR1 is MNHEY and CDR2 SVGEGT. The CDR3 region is CASRDENTEAFF. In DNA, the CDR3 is TGTGCCAGCAGGGACGAAAACACTGAAGCTTTCTTT.

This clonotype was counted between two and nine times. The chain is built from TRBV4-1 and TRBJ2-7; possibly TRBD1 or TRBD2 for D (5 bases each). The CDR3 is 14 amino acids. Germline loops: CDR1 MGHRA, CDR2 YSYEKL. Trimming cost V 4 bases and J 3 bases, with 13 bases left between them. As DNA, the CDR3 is TGCGCCAGCAGCCTGGGACCGGGTCACTACGAGCAGTACTTC. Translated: CASSLGPGHYEQYF.

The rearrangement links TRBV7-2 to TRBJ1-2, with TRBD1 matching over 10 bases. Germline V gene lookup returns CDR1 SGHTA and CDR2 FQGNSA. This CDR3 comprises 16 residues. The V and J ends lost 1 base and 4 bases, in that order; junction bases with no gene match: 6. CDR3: CASSLVGQGLGYGYTF. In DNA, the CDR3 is TGTGCCAGCAGCTTAGTGGGACAGGGGCTGGGCTATGGCTACACCTTC.

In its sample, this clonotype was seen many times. CDR3 coding DNA: TGCGCCAGCAGCCAGGGCGTGAACACTGAAGCTTTCTTT. Its protein is CASSQGVNTEAFF. This rearrangement joins TRBV4-1 to TRBJ1-1, with D uncertain. There are 13 residues in the CDR3. The germline V and J ends were trimmed by 3 bases and 0 bases, with 5 bases remaining between them. Germline CDR1 reads MGHRA; CDR2 reads YSYEKL.

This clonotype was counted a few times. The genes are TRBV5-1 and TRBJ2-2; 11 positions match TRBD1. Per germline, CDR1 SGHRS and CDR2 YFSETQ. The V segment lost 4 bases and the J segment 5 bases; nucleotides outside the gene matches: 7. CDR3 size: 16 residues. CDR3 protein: CASSTGQGALTGELFF. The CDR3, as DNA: TGCGCCAGCAGCACCGGACAGGGGGCTTTAACCGGGGAGCTGTTTTTT.

The CDR3 DNA reads as TGTGCCAGCAGTTACGCTGGGGCCCGAAACGAGCAGTACGTC. It yields the protein CASSYAGARNEQYV. V is TRBV6-2 or TRBV6-3 and J is TRBJ2-7, with D maybe TRBD1 (5 bases). The CDR3 extends over 14 amino acids. Germline loops: CDR1 MNHEY, CDR2 SVGEGT. Trimming removed 2 bases from V and 5 bases from J, with 13 bases in between.

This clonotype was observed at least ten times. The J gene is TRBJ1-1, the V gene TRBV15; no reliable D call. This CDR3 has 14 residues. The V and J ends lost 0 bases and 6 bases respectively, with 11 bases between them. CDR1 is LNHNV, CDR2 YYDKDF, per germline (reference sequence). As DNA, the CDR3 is TGTGCCACCAGCAGAGATCCCGTGCTTCCTGAAGCTTTCTTT. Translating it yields CATSRDPVLPEAFF.